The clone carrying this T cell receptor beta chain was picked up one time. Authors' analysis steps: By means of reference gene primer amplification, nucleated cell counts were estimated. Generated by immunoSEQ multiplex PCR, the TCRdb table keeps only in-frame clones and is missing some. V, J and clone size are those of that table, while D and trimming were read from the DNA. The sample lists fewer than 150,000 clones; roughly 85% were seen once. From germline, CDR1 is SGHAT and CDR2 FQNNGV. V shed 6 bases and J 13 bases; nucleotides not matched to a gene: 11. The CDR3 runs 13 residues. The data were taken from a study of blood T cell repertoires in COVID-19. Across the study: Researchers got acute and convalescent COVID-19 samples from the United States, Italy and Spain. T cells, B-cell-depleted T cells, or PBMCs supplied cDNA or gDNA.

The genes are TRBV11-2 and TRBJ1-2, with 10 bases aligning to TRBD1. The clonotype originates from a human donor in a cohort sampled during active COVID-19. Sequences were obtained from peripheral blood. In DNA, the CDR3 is TGTGCCAGCAGGGGGGACAGGGGCCCTTCGATCACCTTC. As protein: CASRGDRGPSITF.